What follows are 23 T cell receptor beta chains derived from one specimen sequenced in a study of cytomegalovirus exposure and HLA in healthy donors. Use of 60 Vbeta and 13 Jbeta primers characterized the PCR. Some clones are missing from TCRdb's copy, which holds only in-frame ones; the method was immunoSEQ multiplex PCR. Found here are 100,000 to 150,000 clones, roughly 74% of them singletons; the top ten hold 5.8%. What was sequenced was PBMCs. The receptors originated from a woman between 45 and 65 years old in good health and CMV-seropositive.

This chain links TRBV6-4 with TRBJ1-1, with no clear D. With 4 bases removed from V and 0 bases from J, the gap between germline ends came to 6 bases. This CDR3 region has 13 residues. CDR1 is MRHNA, CDR2 SNTAGT, per germline. CDR3 loop: CASSAGMNTEAFF. In DNA, the CDR3 is TGTGCCAGCAGTGCGGGGATGAACACTGAAGCTTTCTTT.

The rearrangement uses TRBV29-1 and TRBJ2-1; TRBD2 matches 8 bases. This CDR3 is 14 amino acids long. The junction had 6 bases not matched to a gene; V was cut back by 3 bases and J by 5 bases. Germline V gene data show CDR1 as SQVTM and CDR2 as ANQGSEA. Here the CDR3 reads CSVDKRGTNNEQFF. The CDR3, as DNA: TGCAGCGTTGACAAGCGGGGGACTAACAATGAGCAGTTCTTC.

This clone was seen more than once but under ten times. The genes are TRBV29-1 and TRBJ2-2, with a possible D match to TRBD1 (6 bases). This CDR3 region has 13 residues. V lost 4 bases, J lost 3 bases, and 9 bases lay in between. In germline, CDR1 is SQVTM, CDR2 ANQGSEA. As DNA, the CDR3 is TGCAGCGTTGCGCGACAGGACACCGGGGAGCTGTTTTTT. It yields the protein CSVARQDTGELFF.

The V and J genes are TRBV5-4 and TRBJ2-3, with TRBD2 matching 9 bases. Losses at the gene ends were 0 bases for V and 4 bases for J; bases not matched to a gene: 9. The CDR3 runs to 17 residues. Germline lookup yields CDR1 SGHNT and CDR2 YYREEE (reference sequence). CDR3 loop: CASSLGRGGGASDTQYF. CDR3 DNA sequence: TGTGCCAGCAGCTTGGGACGGGGCGGGGGGGCCTCAGATACGCAGTATTTT.

At least ten counts were recorded for this clone. This chain links TRBV5-1 with TRBJ1-3; D uncertain. This CDR3 contains 15 residues. V was shortened by 4 bases and J by 0 bases, with 11 bases between the two germline ends. Germline V gene lookup returns CDR1 SGHRS and CDR2 YFSETQ. The CDR3 coding sequence is TGCGCCAGCAGCCCGAGCCGTTACTCTGGAAACACCATATATTTT. It is translated as CASSPSRYSGNTIYF. Full variable domain (missing parts from reference TRBV5-1 and TRBJ1-3): KAGVTQTPRYLIKTRGQQVTLSCSPISGHRSVSWYQQTPGQGLQFLFEYFSETQRNKGNFPGRFSGRQFSNSRSEMNVSTLELGDSALYLCASSPSRYSGNTIYFGEGSWLTVV.

V gene TRBV13 combines with J gene TRBJ2-7, with D possibly TRBD1 on 6 matching bases. The CDR3 runs 14 residues. V lost 7 bases, J lost 3 bases, and 16 bases lay in between. Germline V CDR1 and CDR2: PRHDT, FYEKMQ (reference sequence). The CDR3 DNA reads as TGTGCCAGCAAAGAGTGGCAGGGGAGCTACGAGCAGTACTTC. It is translated as CASKEWQGSYEQYF.

The V and J genes are TRBV11-2 and TRBJ1-5, with 7 bases identical to TRBD1. Germline values: CDR1 SGHAT, CDR2 FQNNGV. CDR3 length: 14 residues. Unmatched junction bases numbered 7, after V lost 5 bases and J lost 6 bases. The CDR3 coding sequence is TGTGCCAGCAGCGCCACAGGGGAAGGTCAGCCCCAGCATTTT. This sequence encodes CASSATGEGQPQHF.

V usage is TRBV5-6 and J usage is TRBJ1-1, with D uncertain. The V end was cut by 0 bases, the J end by 0 bases, with 9 bases between. Germline V gene data show CDR1 as SGHDT and CDR2 as YYEEEE. This CDR3 contains 15 residues. DNA for the CDR3: TGTGCCAGCAGCTTGGAACAGATCATGAACACTGAAGCTTTCTTT. It encodes CASSLEQIMNTEAFF.

The J gene is TRBJ1-4, the V gene TRBV7-2, with TRBD1 matching 9 bases. The CDR3 loop spans 15 amino acids. Trimming at V came to 4 bases and at J to 5 bases, leaving 5 bases not matched to a gene. CDR1 is SGHTA and CDR2 is FQGNSA in the germline V gene. CDR3 protein: CASSWGTGRNEKLFF. The CDR3 DNA follows: TGTGCCAGCAGCTGGGGGACAGGGAGGAATGAAAAACTGTTTTTT.

The chain employs TRBV5-1 and TRBJ1-4, with D unresolved. The CDR3 contains 14 residues. Trimming took 4 bases from V and 3 from J, leaving 10 bases between them. Germline V gives CDR1 SGHRS, CDR2 YFSETQ. The chain's CDR3 is CASSLGRANEKLFF. Here the CDR3 DNA reads TGCGCCAGCAGCCTTGGTAGAGCTAATGAAAAACTGTTTTTT.

The CDR3 protein is CASSLDGGGVTGELFF. The CDR3 coding sequence is TGCGCCAGCAGCTTGGATGGCGGGGGTGTTACCGGGGAGCTGTTTTTT. The rearrangement uses TRBV5-1 and TRBJ2-2; 7 bases map to TRBD2. Germline CDR1 SGHRS, CDR2 YFSETQ. Trimming cost V 0 bases and J 5 bases; bases outside gene matches: 7. CDR3 length: 16 amino acids.

This sequence joins TRBV5-4 and TRBJ1-2; D is possibly TRBD1 (5 bases). The length of the CDR3 is 15 residues. Trimming shortened V by 3 bases and J by 5 bases, and 17 bases separated the two germline ends. In germline, CDR1 is SGHNT, CDR2 YYREEE (reference sequence). CDR3 sequence: CASSWRGGVAYGYTF. The CDR3 DNA reads as TGTGCCAGCAGCTGGCGGGGGGGGGTTGCTTATGGCTACACCTTC. Variable domain in full (rest from reference TRBV5-4 and TRBJ1-2): ETGVTQSPTHLIKTRGQQVTLRCSSQSGHNTVSWYQQALGQGPQFIFQYYREEENGRGNFPPRFSGLQFPNYSSELNVNALELDDSALYLCASSWRGGVAYGYTFGSGTRLTVV.

V and J are TRBV5-5 and TRBJ1-5; weak D call: TRBD1 (6 bases). The germline V and J ends were trimmed by 0 bases and 7 bases, with 11 bases remaining between them. From germline, CDR1 is SGHKS and CDR2 YYEKEE (reference sequence). The length of the CDR3 is 14 residues. The CDR3, as DNA: TGTGCCAGCAGCTTGGTGGGGCAGGGGCAGCCCCAGCATTTT. Translation: CASSLVGQGQPQHF.

This clone has more than one count but fewer than ten. The chain uses TRBV10-2 and TRBJ1-6; D is perhaps TRBD1 (6 bases). Germline V lookup: CDR1 WSHSY, CDR2 SAAADI. V was pared by 6 bases and J by 0 bases, with 12 bases between. CDR3 length equals 16 residues. CDR3 DNA: TGCGCCAGCAGAGAAACAGGGAGCTCCTATAATTCACCCCTCCACTTT. It yields the protein CASRETGSSYNSPLHF.

Comments on this clone: Germline is not matched at one junction end, which may reflect a read error. The chain combines TRBV2 with TRBJ1-2; D is unresolved. CDR3 length equals 13 residues. CDR1 SNHLY and CDR2 FYNNEI come from the germline V gene. As DNA, the CDR3 is TGTGCCAGCAGTGAAAACGGGGAACGAGGCTACCCCTTC. Protein product: CASSENGERGYPF.

The V and J genes are TRBV10-3 and TRBJ2-2; 8 bases match TRBD2. V dropped 5 bases and J dropped 7; count of bases not matched to a gene: 9. Germline V gene sequence: CDR1 ENHRY, CDR2 SYGVKD. The CDR3 has 15 residues. CDR3 sequence (DNA): TGTGCCATCAGTAACCCCGGACTAGCAGTCGGGGAGCTGTTTTTT. It specifies CAISNPGLAVGELFF.

The chain employs TRBV6-1 and TRBJ1-5, with D tentatively TRBD1 (6 bases). Germline CDR1 reads MNHNS; CDR2 reads SASEGT. V lost 6 bases to trimming and J lost 0 bases, with 9 bases between them. There are 14 residues in the CDR3. The DNA for the CDR3 is TGTGCCAGCAGGAGGACAGTTAGCAATCAGCCCCAGCATTTT. This gives the protein CASRRTVSNQPQHF.

V gene TRBV11-3 combines with J gene TRBJ2-7; possible D gene TRBD1, 7 bases. Germline V gene sequence: CDR1 SGHNT, CDR2 YENEEA. This CDR3 contains 11 residues. V lost 6 bases and J 7 bases, leaving 10 bases between the germline ends. CDR3 nucleotide sequence: TGTGCCAGCAGGACAGGGAGGGAGCAGTACTTC. Amino acids: CASRTGREQYF. The full variable domain, in which reference TRBV11-3 and TRBJ2-7 provide the parts outside the CDR3, is EAGVVQSPRYKIIEKKQPVAFWCNPISGHNTLYWYLQNLGQGPELLIRYENEEAVDDSQLPKDRFSAERLKGVDSTLKIQPAELGDSAVYLCASRTGREQYFGPGTRLTVT.

This clone was detected a few times. The V call is TRBV5-6, the J call TRBJ1-1; D is possibly TRBD1 (6 bases). The CDR3 consists of 12 residues. Germline assignment: CDR1 SGHDT and CDR2 YYEEEE. V was pared by 0 bases and J by 7 bases, with 7 bases between. CDR3 in DNA: TGTGCCAGCAGCTTGGTCAGGGGTGAAGCTTTCTTT. As protein: CASSLVRGEAFF.

The CDR3 region is CASSVGGQGSGYTF. The CDR3, as DNA: TGTGCCAGCAGCGTAGGGGGACAGGGGAGTGGCTACACCTTC. The V gene is TRBV9, the J gene TRBJ1-2, with 10 bases matching TRBD1. Losses at the gene ends were 0 bases for V and 7 bases for J; bases not matched to a gene: 3. CDR3 length equals 14 residues. Looked up from germline, CDR1 is SGDLS and CDR2 is YYNGEE.

This sequence joins TRBV7-9 and TRBJ1-6; D not resolved. The germline gives CDR1 SEHNR, CDR2 FQNEAQ (reference sequence). V was cut by 1 base and J by 0 bases, with 4 bases left in between. The CDR3 consists of 15 residues. The chain's CDR3 is CASSLGSSYNSPLHF. The CDR3 coding sequence is TGTGCCAGCAGCTTAGGGAGCTCCTATAATTCACCCCTCCACTTT. Supplemented by reference TRBV7-9 and TRBJ1-6, the full variable domain reads DTGVSQNPRHKITKRGQNVTFRCDPISEHNRLYWYRQTLGQGPEFLTYFQNEAQLEKSRLLSDRFSAERPKGSFSTLEIQRTEQGDSAMYLCASSLGSSYNSPLHFGNGTRLTVT.

The rearrangement uses TRBV5-6 and TRBJ1-5, with D possibly matching TRBD1 (6 bases). The CDR3 runs to 14 residues. With 2 bases removed from V and 11 bases from J, the gap between germline ends came to 17 bases. The V gene's germline CDR1 is SGHDT and CDR2 YYEEEE. CDR3 nucleotides: TGTGCCAGCAGCTTTACAGGGTTCTCTGGGACCCAGCATTTT. It encodes CASSFTGFSGTQHF.

The V call is TRBV5-5, the J call TRBJ2-7, with a possible D match to TRBD1 (5 bases). V was trimmed by 6 bases and J by 7 bases, leaving 14 bases between them. Germline-derived CDR1 and CDR2 are SGHKS and YYEKEE (reference sequence). This CDR3 comprises 12 residues. Here the CDR3 reads CASKPRVGEQYF. The CDR3, as DNA: TGTGCCAGCAAACCCAGGGTTGGAGAGCAGTACTTC.